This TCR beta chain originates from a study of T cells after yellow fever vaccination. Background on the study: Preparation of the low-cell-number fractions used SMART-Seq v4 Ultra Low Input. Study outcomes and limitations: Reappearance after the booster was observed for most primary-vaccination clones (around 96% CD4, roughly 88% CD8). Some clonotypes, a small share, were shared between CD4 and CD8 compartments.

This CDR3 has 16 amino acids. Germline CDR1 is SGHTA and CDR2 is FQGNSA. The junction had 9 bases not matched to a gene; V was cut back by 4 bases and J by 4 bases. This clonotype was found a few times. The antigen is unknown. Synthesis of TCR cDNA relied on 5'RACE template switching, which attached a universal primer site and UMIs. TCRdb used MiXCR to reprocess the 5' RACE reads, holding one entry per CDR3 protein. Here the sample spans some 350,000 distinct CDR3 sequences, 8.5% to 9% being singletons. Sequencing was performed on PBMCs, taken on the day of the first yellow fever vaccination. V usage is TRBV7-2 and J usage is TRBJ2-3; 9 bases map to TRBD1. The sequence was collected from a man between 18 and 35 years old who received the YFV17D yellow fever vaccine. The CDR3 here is CASSSGQGLGADTQYF. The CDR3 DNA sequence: TGTGCCAGCAGCTCTGGACAGGGGTTGGGGGCAGATACGCAGTATTTT.